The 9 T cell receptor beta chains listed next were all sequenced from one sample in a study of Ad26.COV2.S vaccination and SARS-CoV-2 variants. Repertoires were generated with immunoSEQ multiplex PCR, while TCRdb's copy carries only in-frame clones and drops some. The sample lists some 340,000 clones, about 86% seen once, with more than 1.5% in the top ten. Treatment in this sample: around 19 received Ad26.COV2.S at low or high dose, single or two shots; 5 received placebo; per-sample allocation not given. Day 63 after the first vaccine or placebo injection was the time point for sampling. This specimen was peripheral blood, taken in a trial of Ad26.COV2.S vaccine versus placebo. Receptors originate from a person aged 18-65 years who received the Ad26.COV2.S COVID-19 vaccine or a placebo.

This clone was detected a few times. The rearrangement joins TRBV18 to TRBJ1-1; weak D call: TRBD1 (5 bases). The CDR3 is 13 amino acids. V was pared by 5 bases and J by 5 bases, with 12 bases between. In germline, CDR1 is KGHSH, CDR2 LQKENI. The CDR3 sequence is CASSGGGGTEAFF. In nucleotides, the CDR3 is TGTGCCAGCTCAGGGGGTGGAGGGACTGAAGCTTTCTTT.

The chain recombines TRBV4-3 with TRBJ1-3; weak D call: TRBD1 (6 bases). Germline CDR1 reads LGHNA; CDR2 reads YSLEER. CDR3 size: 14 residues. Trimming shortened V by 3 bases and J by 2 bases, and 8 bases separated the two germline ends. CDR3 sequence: CASSQTGPGNTIYF. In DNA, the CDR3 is TGCGCCAGCAGCCAGACAGGCCCTGGAAACACCATATATTTT.

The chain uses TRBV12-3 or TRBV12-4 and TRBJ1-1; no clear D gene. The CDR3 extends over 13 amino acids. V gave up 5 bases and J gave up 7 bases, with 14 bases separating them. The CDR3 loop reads CASSPLVKDEAFF. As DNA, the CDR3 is TGTGCCAGCAGTCCCCTGGTGAAAGATGAAGCTTTCTTT.

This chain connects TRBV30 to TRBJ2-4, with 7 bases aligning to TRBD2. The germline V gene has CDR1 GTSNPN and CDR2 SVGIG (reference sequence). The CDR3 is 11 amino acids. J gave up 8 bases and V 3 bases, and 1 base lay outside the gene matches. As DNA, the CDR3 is TGTGCCTGGAGAGGGAGGGACATTCAGTACTTC. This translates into CAWRGRDIQYF.

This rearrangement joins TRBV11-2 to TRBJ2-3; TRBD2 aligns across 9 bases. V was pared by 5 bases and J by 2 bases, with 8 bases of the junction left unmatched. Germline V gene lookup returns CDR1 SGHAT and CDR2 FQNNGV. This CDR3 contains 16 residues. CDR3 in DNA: TGTGCCAGCAGCCGGGGGACTAGCAGGATCACAGATACGCAGTATTTT. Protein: CASSRGTSRITDTQYF.

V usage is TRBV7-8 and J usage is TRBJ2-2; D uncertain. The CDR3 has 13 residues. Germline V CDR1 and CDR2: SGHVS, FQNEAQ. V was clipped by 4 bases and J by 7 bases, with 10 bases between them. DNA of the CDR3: TGTGCCAGCAGCTCCCCCATGTTCGGGGAGCTGTTTTTT. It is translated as CASSSPMFGELFF.

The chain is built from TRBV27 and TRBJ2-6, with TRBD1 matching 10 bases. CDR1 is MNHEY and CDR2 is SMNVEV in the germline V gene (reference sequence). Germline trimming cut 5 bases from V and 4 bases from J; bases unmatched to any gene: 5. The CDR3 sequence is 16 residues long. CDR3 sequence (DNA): TGTGCCAGCAGTCGACAGGGGGCGCAGGGGGCCAACGTCCTGACTTTC. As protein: CASSRQGAQGANVLTF.

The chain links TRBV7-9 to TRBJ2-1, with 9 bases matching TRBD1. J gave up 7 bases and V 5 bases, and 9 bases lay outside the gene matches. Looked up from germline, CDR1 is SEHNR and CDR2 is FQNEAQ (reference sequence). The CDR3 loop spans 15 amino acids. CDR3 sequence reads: CASSLGQGPVNEQFF. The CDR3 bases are TGTGCCAGCAGCCTGGGACAGGGACCCGTGAATGAGCAGTTCTTC.

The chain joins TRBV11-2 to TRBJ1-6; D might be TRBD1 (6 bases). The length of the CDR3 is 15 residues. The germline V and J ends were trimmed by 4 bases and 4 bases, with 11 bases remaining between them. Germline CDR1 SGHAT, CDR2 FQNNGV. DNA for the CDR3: TGTGCCAGCAGCTCTGGGACAAATTATAATTCACCCCTCCACTTT. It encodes CASSSGTNYNSPLHF.